A single sample is the source of the 30 T cell receptor beta chains below, sequenced in a study of T cell responses to AZD1222 COVID-19 vaccine. Libraries were prepared by immunoSEQ multiplex PCR; TCRdb keeps only in-frame clonotypes and omits some of them. Counted here are roughly 120,000 clones, roughly 84% occurring once; the ten biggest clones make up about 1.2%. The material was peripheral blood, obtained on day 0 of AZD1222 vaccination. These receptors were collected from an adult in good health.

The rearrangement links TRBV11-2 to TRBJ1-2; D is perhaps TRBD1 (6 bases). The CDR3 length is 14 residues. V lost 7 bases to trimming and J lost 7 bases, with 19 bases between them. Germline V gene data show CDR1 as SGHAT and CDR2 as FQNNGV. The CDR3 is CASTSGTPTTGYTF. Written as DNA, the CDR3 is TGTGCCAGCACCTCCGGGACACCCACCACTGGCTACACCTTC.

The chain carries TRBV30 and TRBJ1-2; D is ambiguous. V was pared by 5 bases and J by 8 bases, with 21 bases between. In germline, CDR1 is GTSNPN, CDR2 SVGIG (reference sequence). This CDR3 is built from 14 residues. CDR3 coding DNA: TGTGCCTGGGTCGGAAATAGTTTTACGGGCGGCTACACCTTC. Translating it yields CAWVGNSFTGGYTF.

The chain joins TRBV6-5 to TRBJ1-1; the D gene is possibly TRBD1 (5 bases). Germline V gene lookup returns CDR1 MNHEY and CDR2 SVGAGI. The CDR3 consists of 13 residues. V was pared by 5 bases and J by 2 bases, with 9 bases between. The CDR3 protein is CASSTTANTEAFF. The CDR3, as DNA: TGTGCCAGCAGTACGACAGCTAACACTGAAGCTTTCTTT.

The chain employs TRBV7-7 and TRBJ2-1, with TRBD2 matching over 9 bases. This CDR3 is 14 amino acids long. V shed 5 bases, J shed 6 bases, and the junction held 5 bases outside the gene matches. Germline lookup yields CDR1 SSHAT and CDR2 FNYEAQ (reference sequence). The CDR3 nucleotides are TGTGCCAGCAGCCTTAGCGGGGGACTCAATGAGCAGTTCTTC. It is translated as CASSLSGGLNEQFF.

In this sample, this clone turned up a few times. This chain connects TRBV6-5 to TRBJ2-2, with D possibly being TRBD2 (5 bases). V was trimmed by 8 bases and J by 1 base, leaving 14 bases between them. Germline CDR1 is MNHEY and CDR2 is SVGAGI. The CDR3 totals 15 residues. CDR3 nucleotides: TGTGCCAGCCTCCTTTCCGGGAAGAACACCGGGGAGCTGTTTTTT. Encoded protein: CASLLSGKNTGELFF.

In its sample, this clone was seen once. This rearrangement joins TRBV7-9 to TRBJ1-1; D remains unclear. The CDR3 totals 13 residues. The germline gives CDR1 SEHNR, CDR2 FQNEAQ (reference sequence). V was cut by 1 base and J by 4 bases, with 7 bases left in between. The DNA for the CDR3 is TGTGCCAGCAGCTTAGACACTAGCACTGAAGCTTTCTTT. Its protein is CASSLDTSTEAFF.

The genes are TRBV4-1 and TRBJ1-5; no reliable D call. The CDR3 covers 14 residues. V was pared by 0 bases and J by 1 base, with 4 bases between. The germline CDR1 and CDR2 sequences are MGHRA and YSYEKL. Here the CDR3 reads CASSQEQSNQPQHF. CDR3 DNA: TGCGCCAGCAGCCAAGAACAGAGCAATCAGCCCCAGCATTTT.

The V and J genes are TRBV9 and TRBJ1-1; perhaps TRBD1 as D (5 bases). The CDR3 loop spans 17 amino acids. V lost 2 bases to trimming and J lost 0 bases, with 17 bases between them. Germline V gene sequence: CDR1 SGDLS, CDR2 YYNGEE. This chain's CDR3 is CASSVGVSSGLNTEAFF. The CDR3 bases are TGTGCCAGCAGCGTGGGGGTATCCTCTGGGCTGAACACTGAAGCTTTCTTT.

The chain couples TRBV5-6 to TRBJ2-1; 7 nucleotides agree with TRBD2. Germline V gene data show CDR1 as SGHDT and CDR2 as YYEEEE. Trimming removed 0 bases from V and 5 bases from J; junction bases left unmatched: 8. The CDR3 extends over 16 amino acids. The CDR3 DNA sequence: TGTGCCAGCAGCTTGGTGCCAGGGAGGGGAGACAATGAGCAGTTCTTC. It encodes CASSLVPGRGDNEQFF.

The V and J genes are TRBV10-3 and TRBJ2-5, with 14 bases fitting TRBD2. The CDR3 length is 16 residues. Germline assignment: CDR1 ENHRY and CDR2 SYGVKD. V gave up 6 bases and J gave up 4 bases; unmatched junction bases: 7. As DNA, the CDR3 is TGTGCCATCAGGGGGACTAGCGGGGGCCCCCCAGAGACCCAGTACTTC. Its translation is CAIRGTSGGPPETQYF.

This chain connects TRBV5-1 to TRBJ2-3; the D gene is possibly TRBD1 (6 bases). Germline CDR1 is SGHRS and CDR2 is YFSETQ. The CDR3 spans 15 residues. Trimming left V 2 bases short and J 4 bases short, with 14 bases between. This chain's CDR3 is CASSFTGTRADTQYF. In nucleotides, the CDR3 is TGCGCCAGCAGCTTCACAGGGACCAGGGCAGATACGCAGTATTTT.

This sequence joins TRBV12-5 and TRBJ1-2, with D perhaps matching TRBD1 (5 bases). The germline V and J ends were trimmed by 6 bases and 0 bases, with 14 bases remaining between them. The CDR3 runs to 15 residues. In germline, CDR1 is LGHNT, CDR2 FRNRAP. In DNA, the CDR3 is TGTGCTAGTGGGACCAGGGTTCGGGCTAACTATGGCTACACCTTC. Protein product: CASGTRVRANYGYTF.

CDR3 sequence reads: CASSQIPNQPQHF. The CDR3 DNA sequence: TGCGCCAGCAGCCAGATCCCCAATCAGCCCCAGCATTTT. The V call is TRBV5-1, the J call TRBJ1-5, with D unresolved. V dropped 4 bases and J dropped 3 bases, with 8 bases sitting between them. Germline CDR1 reads SGHRS; CDR2 reads YFSETQ. The CDR3 spans 13 residues. Full variable domain (outside the CDR3, taken from reference TRBV5-1 and TRBJ1-5): KAGVTQTPRYLIKTRGQQVTLSCSPISGHRSVSWYQQTPGQGLQFLFEYFSETQRNKGNFPGRFSGRQFSNSRSEMNVSTLELGDSALYLCASSQIPNQPQHFGDGTRLSIL.

V usage is TRBV4-2 and J usage is TRBJ2-1, with 8 nucleotides matching TRBD2. Unmatched junction bases numbered 9, after V lost 0 bases and J lost 5 bases. CDR3 length: 17 residues. Germline CDR1 reads LGHNA; CDR2 reads YNFKEQ. The CDR3 DNA follows: TGTGCCAGCAGCCAAGATGCTTGGGTAGCGGGGAACAATGAGCAGTTCTTC. Translation gives CASSQDAWVAGNNEQFF.

V is TRBV25-1 and J is TRBJ1-2; TRBD1 matches at 10 bases. The junction had 5 bases not matched to a gene; V was cut back by 4 bases and J by 6 bases. Germline CDR1 and CDR2: MGHDK and SYGVNS. The CDR3 is 14 amino acids. The CDR3 coding sequence is TGTGCCAGCAGTGCTATCGGACAGGGGGATGGCTACACCTTC. Residues: CASSAIGQGDGYTF.

The chain employs TRBV6-5 and TRBJ2-2; 9 bases line up with TRBD2. V lost 6 bases, J lost 1 base, and 3 bases stayed unmatched. The germline V gene encodes CDR1 MNHEY and CDR2 SVGAGI. CDR3 size: 15 residues. The CDR3 spells CASSQAGGNTGELFF. The CDR3 region has the DNA TGTGCCAGCAGCCAAGCGGGGGGGAACACCGGGGAGCTGTTTTTT.

The CDR3, as DNA: TGTGCCAGCAGCTTTCAGACAGGCGTCACAGATACGCAGTATTTT. Its protein is CASSFQTGVTDTQYF. The chain employs TRBV7-9 and TRBJ2-3; a possible D gene is TRBD1 (6 bases). V dropped 3 bases and J dropped 2 bases, with 12 bases sitting between them. Per the germline V gene, CDR1 is SEHNR and CDR2 is FQNEAQ (reference sequence). The CDR3 runs to 15 residues.

The chain uses TRBV12-3 or TRBV12-4 and TRBJ2-7, with 7 bases lining up with TRBD1. V lost 3 bases, J lost 6 bases, and 5 bases stayed unmatched. This CDR3 is 13 amino acids long. The CDR3 DNA reads TGTGCCAGCAGTTTCGTAGGGGGCGCCGAGCAGTACTTC. Translation: CASSFVGGAEQYF.

The chain couples TRBV6-6 to TRBJ2-3; the D gene could be TRBD1 or TRBD2 (5 bases each). This CDR3 contains 13 residues. Germline CDR1 MNHNY, CDR2 SVGAGI (reference sequence). Trimming shortened V by 6 bases and J by 5 bases, and 12 bases separated the two germline ends. The CDR3 nucleotides read TGTGCCAGCAGGGGGGTAGCCGGAGATACGCAGTATTTT. Protein product: CASRGVAGDTQYF.

The gene calls are TRBV30 and TRBJ1-1; no firm D call. From germline, CDR1 is GTSNPN and CDR2 SVGIG (reference sequence). V was trimmed by 0 bases and J by 3 bases, leaving 8 bases between them. The CDR3 is 13 amino acids. The CDR3 sequence: CAWSVLPHTEAFF. The CDR3, as DNA: TGTGCCTGGAGTGTACTCCCCCACACTGAAGCTTTCTTT.

The chain uses TRBV10-1 and TRBJ2-3; 7 positions agree with TRBD2. V dropped 10 bases and J dropped 2; count of bases not matched to a gene: 6. Per germline, CDR1 WNHNN and CDR2 SYGVQD (reference sequence). The length of the CDR3 is 13 residues. This CDR3 is CATRGGLTDTQYF. DNA of the CDR3: TGCGCCACCCGCGGGGGACTCACAGATACGCAGTATTTT.

In DNA, the CDR3 is TGCGCCAGCAGCCAGGAGGACAGGCAGGAGTCACCCCTCCACTTT. It encodes CASSQEDRQESPLHF. V is TRBV4-3 and J is TRBJ1-6; 7 bases agree with TRBD1. The CDR3 is made up of 15 amino acids. From germline, CDR1 is LGHNA and CDR2 YSLEER. V lost 3 bases to trimming and J lost 10 bases; unmatched junction nucleotides: 9.

The chain combines TRBV11-2 with TRBJ1-2, with 9 bases identical to TRBD1. From germline, CDR1 is SGHAT and CDR2 FQNNGV. The CDR3 runs to 14 residues. The V segment lost 7 bases and the J segment 4 bases; nucleotides outside the gene matches: 7. The CDR3 region has the DNA TGTGCCAGCACCCCGGACAGGGGAGTCTATGGCTACACCTTC. This encodes CASTPDRGVYGYTF.

Notes on this clone: The same CDR3 also results from other DNA sequences found in this sample. The chain joins TRBV6-5 to TRBJ1-1, with D possibly TRBD1 on 5 matching bases. The germline V gene has CDR1 MNHEY and CDR2 SVGAGI. V gave up 3 bases and J gave up 4 bases, with 6 bases separating them. This CDR3 comprises 12 residues. For the CDR3, the DNA is TGTGCCAGCAGTTATGGGGGCACTGAAGCTTTCTTT. Translated: CASSYGGTEAFF.

The gene calls are TRBV15 and TRBJ2-7; D may be TRBD2 (6 bases). Trimming pared 0 bases from V and 5 bases from J, leaving 8 bases between. The CDR3 has 13 residues. The V gene's germline CDR1 is LNHNV and CDR2 YYDKDF (reference sequence). The CDR3 here is CATSRDRGNEQYF. For the CDR3, the DNA is TGTGCCACCAGCAGAGATCGGGGGAACGAGCAGTACTTC.

The V and J genes are TRBV3-1 (or the pseudogene TRBV3-2) and TRBJ2-7, with TRBD1 identical over 7 bases. The CDR3 covers 13 residues. Germline V lookup: CDR1 LGHDT, CDR2 YNNKEL (reference sequence). J lost 3 bases, V lost 5 bases, and 4 bases had no gene match. The CDR3 bases are TGTGCCAGCAGCGTAGGGGGCAGCTACGAGCAGTACTTC. Translating it yields CASSVGGSYEQYF.

This rearrangement joins TRBV5-4 to TRBJ1-1; TRBD1 is a possible D gene (6 bases). The CDR3 extends over 15 amino acids. Germline V gives CDR1 SGHNT, CDR2 YYREEE (reference sequence). V lost 1 base and J 2 bases, leaving 12 bases between the germline ends. The CDR3 nucleotides read TGTGCCAGCAGCTTGATGGGGGGCAGCAACACTGAAGCTTTCTTT. The encoded protein is CASSLMGGSNTEAFF.

The chain links TRBV5-1 to TRBJ1-1, with 7 positions matching TRBD1. This CDR3 region has 13 residues. Trimming cost V 3 bases and J 4 bases; bases outside gene matches: 3. CDR1 and CDR2 (germline): SGHRS, YFSETQ. CDR3 amino acids: CASSWSGGTEAFF. The CDR3 DNA follows: TGCGCCAGCAGCTGGTCAGGGGGCACTGAAGCTTTCTTT.

This clone came up once. The chain recombines TRBV2 with TRBJ2-1; weak D call: TRBD2 (7 bases). Germline V gives CDR1 SNHLY, CDR2 FYNNEI. This CDR3 region has 15 residues. Trimming removed 2 bases at V and 4 bases at J, with 12 bases between. This CDR3 reads CASSEWRGGYNEQFF. In nucleotides, the CDR3 is TGTGCCAGCAGTGAATGGAGGGGGGGTTACAATGAGCAGTTCTTC.

The V call is TRBV2, the J call TRBJ2-3; 8 bases fit TRBD1. Germline V lookup: CDR1 SNHLY, CDR2 FYNNEI. This CDR3 comprises 15 residues. The junction had 1 base not matched to a gene; V was cut back by 2 bases and J by 0 bases. The CDR3 region has the DNA TGTGCCAGCAGTGAATGGACAGGGAGCACAGATACGCAGTATTTT. This translates into CASSEWTGSTDTQYF.